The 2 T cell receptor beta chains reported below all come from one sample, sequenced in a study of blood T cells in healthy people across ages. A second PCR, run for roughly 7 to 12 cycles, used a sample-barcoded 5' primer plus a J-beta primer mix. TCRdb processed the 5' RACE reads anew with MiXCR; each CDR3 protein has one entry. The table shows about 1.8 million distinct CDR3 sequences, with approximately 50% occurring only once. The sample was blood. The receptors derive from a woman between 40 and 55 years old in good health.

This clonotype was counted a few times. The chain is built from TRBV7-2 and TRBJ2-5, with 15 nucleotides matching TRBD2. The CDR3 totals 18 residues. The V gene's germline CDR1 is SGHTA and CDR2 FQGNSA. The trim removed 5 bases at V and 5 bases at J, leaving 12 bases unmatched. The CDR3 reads CASSRPWTSGGAEETQYF. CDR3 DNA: TGTGCCAGCAGCCGACCCTGGACTAGCGGGGGGGCGGAGGAGACCCAGTACTTC. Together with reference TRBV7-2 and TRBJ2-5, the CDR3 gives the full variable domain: GAGVSQSPSNKVTEKGKDVELRCDPISGHTALYWYRQSLGQGLEFLIYFQGNSAPDKSGLPSDRFSAERTGGSVSTLTIQRTQQEDSAVYLCASSRPWTSGGAEETQYFGPGTRLLVL.

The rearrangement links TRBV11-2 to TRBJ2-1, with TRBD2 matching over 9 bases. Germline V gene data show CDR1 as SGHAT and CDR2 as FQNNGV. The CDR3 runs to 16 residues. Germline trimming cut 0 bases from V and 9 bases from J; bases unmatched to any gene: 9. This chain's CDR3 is CASSLDPAGGQSEQFF. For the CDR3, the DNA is TGTGCCAGCAGCTTAGACCCAGCGGGGGGTCAGAGTGAGCAGTTCTTC.